This passage covers 29 T cell receptor beta chains from one sample sequenced in a study of T cells in tuberculosis. This table comes from immunoSEQ multiplex PCR, and its TCRdb copy is limited to in-frame clones, with some not included. The table lists about 43,000 clones, around 94% of them singletons. Sequencing used PBMCs. These receptors all come from a donor aged 5-35 years with latent tuberculosis or without tuberculosis infection. Some clones in this sample may be carry-over from other donors' samples.

The V call is TRBV4-1, the J call TRBJ1-5; tentatively, D is TRBD1 (5 bases). With 1 base removed from V and 6 bases from J, the gap between germline ends came to 13 bases. This CDR3 comprises 15 residues. The germline gives CDR1 MGHRA, CDR2 YSYEKL. For the CDR3, the DNA is TGCGCCAGCAGCCAAGCTGGGGGGAAAGGTCAGCCCCAGCATTTT. It codes for CASSQAGGKGQPQHF.

V usage is TRBV19 and J usage is TRBJ2-3; D is perhaps TRBD2 (6 bases). The germline gives CDR1 LNHDA, CDR2 SQIVND (reference sequence). The CDR3 is 15 amino acids. The ends were cut back, 8 bases at V and 0 bases at J, with 15 bases in the middle. The chain's CDR3 is CASAKLAASTDTQYF. In DNA form, the CDR3 reads TGTGCCAGTGCCAAACTAGCAGCGAGCACAGATACGCAGTATTTT.

The chain is built from TRBV30 and TRBJ1-3, with D perhaps TRBD1 (5 bases). Trimming left V 4 bases short and J 3 bases short, with 10 bases between. Per germline, CDR1 GTSNPN and CDR2 SVGIG (reference sequence). The CDR3 loop spans 13 amino acids. CDR3 region: CAWTPGLGNTIYF. The CDR3, as DNA: TGTGCCTGGACTCCGGGACTTGGAAACACCATATATTTT.

The rearrangement uses TRBV28 and TRBJ2-7; 8 positions match TRBD1. This CDR3 has 15 amino acids. The germline gives CDR1 MDHEN, CDR2 SYDVKM. V lost 1 base to trimming and J lost 12 bases; unmatched junction nucleotides: 14. DNA for the CDR3: TGTGCCAGCAGTTTATTAACGGGGGACAGGCCAGCCGCGTACTTC. This codes for CASSLLTGDRPAAYF.

This rearrangement joins TRBV28 to TRBJ1-2; tentative D call: TRBD1 (6 bases). Germline values: CDR1 MDHEN, CDR2 SYDVKM. V lost 10 bases to trimming and J lost 4 bases, with 13 bases between them. There are 12 residues in the CDR3. CDR3 sequence reads: CANTGMGYGYTF. In nucleotides, the CDR3 is TGTGCCAACACAGGGATGGGCTATGGCTACACCTTC.

The chain is built from TRBV6-1 and TRBJ1-5; TRBD1 aligns across 7 bases. CDR3 length: 15 amino acids. The germline CDR1 and CDR2 sequences are MNHNS and SASEGT. V trimming: 4 bases; J trimming: 0 bases; junction bases outside the gene matches: 3. The CDR3 nucleotides are TGTGCCAGCAGTGGGGGACAGAATAGCAATCAGCCCCAGCATTTT. This gives the protein CASSGGQNSNQPQHF.

The gene calls are TRBV27 and TRBJ2-1, with D hard to call. Germline CDR1 is MNHEY and CDR2 is SMNVEV (reference sequence). The CDR3 loop spans 15 amino acids. V lost 2 bases and J lost 5, with 13 bases in between. The CDR3, as DNA: TGTGCCAGCAGTTTAATGGGCATCACCAACAATGAGCAGTTCTTC. This encodes CASSLMGITNNEQFF.

V gene TRBV14 combines with J gene TRBJ2-3; a possible D gene is TRBD1 (5 bases). The CDR3 runs 16 residues. CDR1 is SGHDN and CDR2 is FVKESK in the germline V gene. Trimming cost V 0 bases and J 2 bases, with 12 bases left between them. The CDR3: CASSQDQGPYTDTQYF. The CDR3 nucleotides read TGTGCCAGCAGCCAAGATCAGGGCCCATACACAGATACGCAGTATTTT.

This rearrangement joins TRBV5-1 to TRBJ2-1; 14 nucleotides align to TRBD2. The CDR3 extends over 15 amino acids. In germline, CDR1 is SGHRS, CDR2 YFSETQ. Germline trimming cut 4 bases from V and 10 bases from J; bases unmatched to any gene: 7. The CDR3 nucleotides read TGCGCCAGCAGCCCGGGACTAGCGGGAGTTCGGGAGCAGTTCTTC. It is translated as CASSPGLAGVREQFF.

V is TRBV7-2 and J is TRBJ2-2; D is uncertain. Trimming removed 1 base at V and 3 bases at J, with 6 bases between. The CDR3 has 14 amino acids. CDR1 is SGHTA, CDR2 FQGNSA, per germline. The CDR3 sequence: CASSLGRDTGELFF. The CDR3 DNA reads TGTGCCAGCAGCTTAGGTAGAGACACCGGGGAGCTGTTTTTT.

The chain's CDR3 is CASSLIYRDSDTGELFF. The CDR3 DNA follows: TGTGCCAGCAGTCTTATATACAGGGATTCGGACACCGGGGAGCTGTTTTTT. The J gene is TRBJ2-2, the V gene TRBV7-9; possible D gene TRBD1, 6 bases. CDR3 length equals 17 residues. V shed 6 bases and J shed 3 bases, with 20 bases lying between them. Germline CDR1 SEHNR, CDR2 FQNEAQ (reference sequence).

The genes are TRBV6-5 and TRBJ2-7; TRBD2 matches at 9 bases. The CDR3 is 15 amino acids. The ends lost 2 bases at V and 2 bases at J; junction bases unmatched: 4. CDR1 MNHEY and CDR2 SVGAGI come from the germline V gene. CDR3 region: CASSYRREGPYEQYF. The CDR3 DNA follows: TGTGCCAGCAGTTACCGGCGGGAGGGACCCTACGAGCAGTACTTC.

The J gene is TRBJ2-7, the V gene TRBV29-1; TRBD2 is a possible D gene (5 bases). V shed 4 bases and J shed 2 bases, with 18 bases lying between them. Germline CDR1 is SQVTM and CDR2 is ANQGSEA. The CDR3 extends over 15 amino acids. This chain's CDR3 is CSVVERITPPYEQYF. The DNA of the CDR3 is TGCAGCGTTGTAGAGCGGATCACACCCCCCTACGAGCAGTACTTC.

The rearrangement joins TRBV7-3 to TRBJ2-3, with 7 bases that match TRBD2. The CDR3 extends over 17 amino acids. V trimming: 3 bases; J trimming: 6 bases; junction bases outside the gene matches: 15. The V gene's germline CDR1 is SGHTA and CDR2 FQGTGA. DNA of the CDR3: TGTGCCAGCAGCTTGGGTTCTAGCGGAGGTCACTTGGATACGCAGTATTTT. As protein: CASSLGSSGGHLDTQYF.

The gene calls are TRBV4-3 and TRBJ2-2; the match to TRBD1 covers 8 bases. This CDR3 comprises 18 residues. The junction had 10 bases not matched to a gene; V was cut back by 0 bases and J by 4 bases. The germline CDR1 and CDR2 sequences are LGHNA and YSLEER. This chain's CDR3 is CASSQDPTQGAITGELFF. CDR3 sequence (DNA): TGCGCCAGCAGCCAAGATCCCACCCAGGGGGCGATCACCGGGGAGCTGTTTTTT.

The CDR3 loop is CASSLSLGAANQPQHF. Written as DNA, the CDR3 is TGTGCCAGCAGTTTATCGCTAGGGGCTGCCAATCAGCCCCAGCATTTT. The chain employs TRBV28 and TRBJ1-5; D is possibly TRBD1 (5 bases). The CDR3 runs to 16 residues. The germline V gene has CDR1 MDHEN and CDR2 SYDVKM. V was pared by 1 base and J by 3 bases, with 13 bases between.

This clone was found once. The rearrangement joins TRBV9 to TRBJ2-7; 7 bases match TRBD2. The J segment lost 2 bases and the V segment lost 0 bases, leaving 5 bases of the junction unmatched. This CDR3 spans 15 amino acids. Per the germline V gene, CDR1 is SGDLS and CDR2 is YYNGEE. The CDR3 is CASSVAGGGPYEQYF. For the CDR3, the DNA is TGTGCCAGCAGCGTAGCAGGCGGGGGTCCCTACGAGCAGTACTTC.

CDR3 loop: CAWSPRQGGGEKLFF. The CDR3 nucleotides read TGTGCCTGGAGTCCTAGACAGGGTGGGGGGGAAAAACTGTTTTTT. The chain links TRBV30 to TRBJ1-4, with 7 bases identical to TRBD1. There are 15 residues in the CDR3. J lost 8 bases, V lost 2 bases, and 11 bases had no gene match. Germline values: CDR1 GTSNPN, CDR2 SVGIG (reference sequence). Full variable domain (rest looked up from reference TRBV30 and TRBJ1-4): SQTIHQWPATLVQPVGSPLSLECTVEGTSNPNLYWYRQAAGRGLQLLFYSVGIGQISSEVPQNLSASRPQDRQFILSSKKLLLSDSGFYLCAWSPRQGGGEKLFFGSGTQLSVL.

V is TRBV30 and J is TRBJ2-3, with D maybe TRBD2 (6 bases). The CDR3 contains 13 residues. From germline, CDR1 is GTSNPN and CDR2 SVGIG (reference sequence). The DNA for the CDR3 is TGTGCATTCGCGGGGAAGGTCACAGATACGCAGTATTTT. Its translation is CAFAGKVTDTQYF. Filled out from reference TRBV30 and TRBJ2-3, the complete variable domain reads SQTIHQWPATLVQPVGSPLSLECTVEGTSNPNLYWYRQAAGRGLQLLFYSVGIGQISSEVPQNLSASRPQDRQFILSSKKLLLSDSGFYLCAFAGKVTDTQYFGPGTRLTVL.

Only one count was recorded for this clone. This rearrangement joins TRBV9 to TRBJ2-7, with 13 bases aligning to TRBD2. Germline loops: CDR1 SGDLS, CDR2 YYNGEE. The trim removed 3 bases at V and 4 bases at J, leaving 1 base unmatched. The CDR3 is made up of 14 amino acids. CDR3 sequence (DNA): TGTGCCAGCAGCGCGGGACTAGCGGGGTACGAGCAGTACTTC. Translating it yields CASSAGLAGYEQYF.

The rearrangement joins TRBV6-1 to TRBJ2-7; tentatively, D is TRBD2 (6 bases). The V and J ends lost 2 bases and 5 bases respectively, with 19 bases between them. Looked up from germline, CDR1 is MNHNS and CDR2 is SASEGT. CDR3 size: 16 residues. Here the CDR3 reads CASSEKRARARDEQYF. In DNA, the CDR3 is TGTGCCAGCAGTGAAAAGCGGGCCAGGGCCCGGGACGAGCAGTACTTC.

The chain carries TRBV7-2 and TRBJ2-1; the D gene is possibly TRBD1 (5 bases). V dropped 6 bases and J dropped 4 bases, with 10 bases sitting between them. The CDR3 is made up of 13 amino acids. Germline V gives CDR1 SGHTA, CDR2 FQGNSA. Written as DNA, the CDR3 is TGTGCCAGCAGTTACAACAGGTACAATGAGCAGTTCTTC. Translated, it gives CASSYNRYNEQFF.

The chain couples TRBV6-1 to TRBJ2-3, with 8 bases lining up with TRBD1. The CDR3 length is 15 residues. Germline V gene lookup returns CDR1 MNHNS and CDR2 SASEGT. Germline trimming cut 3 bases from V and 6 bases from J; bases unmatched to any gene: 8. This CDR3 reads CASSEGLQGADTQYF. The CDR3 DNA sequence: TGTGCCAGCAGTGAGGGTTTGCAGGGGGCGGATACGCAGTATTTT.

This sequence joins TRBV10-1 and TRBJ2-2; D is possibly TRBD1 (5 bases). The CDR3 runs 13 residues. CDR1 and CDR2 from the germline V gene are WNHNN and SYGVQD (reference sequence). Trimming pared 6 bases from V and 3 bases from J, leaving 8 bases between. Written as DNA, the CDR3 is TGCGCCAGCAGAAAGACAGACACCGGGGAGCTGTTTTTT. This translates into CASRKTDTGELFF.

CDR3 sequence (DNA): TGTGCCAGCAGTTTCGGCGGAACCACCACATTAGCCACCTACGAGCAGTACTTC. Protein: CASSFGGTTTLATYEQYF. The rearrangement joins TRBV27 to TRBJ2-7; D unresolved. CDR1 and CDR2 (germline): MNHEY, SMNVEV (reference sequence). The V end was cut by 3 bases, the J end by 2 bases, with 23 bases between. This CDR3 has 18 residues.

V gene TRBV19 combines with J gene TRBJ2-1; 9 bases align to TRBD2. Germline V lookup: CDR1 LNHDA, CDR2 SQIVND (reference sequence). This CDR3 has 14 amino acids. Trimming removed 4 bases from V and 8 bases from J; junction bases left unmatched: 6. As DNA, the CDR3 is TGTGCCAGTAGTACCGCGGGAGGGGGGTATGAGCAGTTCTTC. Its translation: CASSTAGGGYEQFF.

The chain is built from TRBV7-2 and TRBJ2-1; 14 bases line up with TRBD2. Trimming took 1 base from V and 7 from J; bases not matched to a gene: 9. This CDR3 region has 18 residues. Germline loops: CDR1 SGHTA, CDR2 FQGNSA. In DNA form, the CDR3 reads TGTGCCAGCAGCTTAGGACTAGCGGGAGGGCCAGGTGGAAATGAGCAGTTCTTC. Protein: CASSLGLAGGPGGNEQFF.

The CDR3 region is CASSPWDRVVDTQYF. CDR3 nucleotide sequence: TGTGCCAGCAGCCCCTGGGACAGGGTTGTAGATACGCAGTATTTT. V usage is TRBV28 and J usage is TRBJ2-3, with 9 bases that match TRBD1. Trimming at V came to 6 bases and at J to 5 bases, leaving 9 bases not matched to a gene. CDR1 MDHEN and CDR2 SYDVKM come from the germline V gene. This CDR3 contains 15 residues.

The V gene is TRBV6-1, the J gene TRBJ2-2; 11 nucleotides agree with TRBD2. The CDR3 covers 16 residues. V was pared by 3 bases and J by 3 bases, with 3 bases of the junction left unmatched. From germline, CDR1 is MNHNS and CDR2 SASEGT. This CDR3 is CASSETSGMYTGELFF. CDR3 sequence (DNA): TGTGCCAGCAGTGAGACTAGCGGGATGTACACCGGGGAGCTGTTTTTT.